The next 32 T cell receptor beta chains were all read from a single sample in a study of CD8 T cells in ankylosing spondylitis. MiXCR was run by TCRdb on the 5' RACE reads, yielding one entry per CDR3 protein. The sample records about 130,000 distinct CDR3 sequences, around 7% being singletons. Sequenced sample: blood, either unsorted or a sorted T cell fraction (not recorded which). Receptor source: a male donor with ankylosing spondylitis or in good health (not recorded which).

A few counts support this clonotype. This chain links TRBV12-3 or TRBV12-4 with TRBJ2-7; 9 positions match TRBD1. The trim removed 6 bases at V and 6 bases at J, leaving 12 bases unmatched. The length of the CDR3 is 15 residues. The CDR3 here is CASSTVTGGYAEQYF. Written as DNA, the CDR3 is TGTGCCAGCAGCACTGTTACAGGGGGCTACGCCGAGCAGTACTTC.

Many counts were recorded for this clonotype. The chain employs TRBV18 and TRBJ2-7; no reliable D call. The CDR3 is 16 amino acids. V was shortened by 4 bases and J by 5 bases, with 21 bases between the two germline ends. CDR1 KGHSH and CDR2 LQKENI come from the germline V gene. The CDR3 DNA reads as TGTGCCAGCTCACTTATGCCAGGCCCATCCGGTAACGAGCAGTACTTC. Its protein is CASSLMPGPSGNEQYF.

In this sample, this clonotype turned up many times. The chain joins TRBV5-1 to TRBJ2-3, with D possibly being TRBD1 (6 bases). V lost 0 bases, J lost 1 base, and 12 bases lay in between. Germline CDR1 reads SGHRS; CDR2 reads YFSETQ. The length of the CDR3 is 16 residues. The CDR3 region has the DNA TGCGCCAGCAGCTTGGAAACAGGGTACGGCACAGATACGCAGTATTTT. As protein: CASSLETGYGTDTQYF.

This chain connects TRBV5-5 to TRBJ1-1, with TRBD1 identical over 10 bases. The CDR3 consists of 16 residues. Unmatched junction bases numbered 8, after V lost 5 bases and J lost 1 base. CDR1 is SGHKS, CDR2 YYEKEE, per germline (reference sequence). CDR3 sequence (DNA): TGTGCCAGCAGGAGGACCCGACAGGGGGCGAACACTGAAGCTTTCTTT. It specifies CASRRTRQGANTEAFF.

This clonotype was observed at least ten times. The DNA for the CDR3 is TGTGCCAGCAGCCAAGAGTTAGGCGGCGAGCAGTACTTC. It is translated as CASSQELGGEQYF. The rearrangement uses TRBV3-1 and TRBJ2-7; D remains ambiguous. The CDR3 sequence is 13 residues long. V was shortened by 0 bases and J by 6 bases, with 9 bases between the two germline ends. Germline V gene lookup returns CDR1 LGHDT and CDR2 YNNKEL (reference sequence).

This clonotype was counted many times. The rearrangement uses TRBV20-1 and TRBJ2-3; 8 bases line up with TRBD1. The CDR3 extends over 14 amino acids. J gave up 6 bases and V 2 bases, and 7 bases lay outside the gene matches. Per germline, CDR1 DFQATT and CDR2 SNEGSKA (reference sequence). The CDR3 region is CSARQGAVGDTQYF. The CDR3 region has the DNA TGCAGTGCTAGACAGGGGGCTGTGGGGGATACGCAGTATTTT.

The sample holds many counts of this clonotype. J is TRBJ1-1 and V is TRBV20-1; D unclear. This CDR3 has 12 residues. The germline gives CDR1 DFQATT, CDR2 SNEGSKA (reference sequence). CDR3: CSVLGRNTEAFF. The CDR3 nucleotides are TGCAGCGTCCTGGGGAGGAACACTGAAGCTTTCTTT.

The sample holds many counts of this clonotype. The chain carries TRBV6-5 and TRBJ2-1; D possibly matches TRBD1 or TRBD2 (5 bases each). Germline V gene lookup returns CDR1 MNHEY and CDR2 SVGAGI. Trimming removed 0 bases from V and 5 bases from J, with 8 bases in between. This CDR3 spans 14 amino acids. CDR3 DNA sequence: TGTGCCAGCAGTTACTCCGGGGCCCACAATGAGCAGTTCTTC. This encodes CASSYSGAHNEQFF.

This clonotype has ten or more counts. This sequence joins TRBV5-1 and TRBJ1-4; possible D gene TRBD1, 5 bases. The ends were cut back, 1 base at V and 5 bases at J, with 12 bases in the middle. The CDR3 has 15 amino acids. Germline V lookup: CDR1 SGHRS, CDR2 YFSETQ. This chain's CDR3 is CASSLFGGKNEKLFF. DNA of the CDR3: TGCGCCAGCAGCTTGTTCGGGGGGAAAAATGAAAAACTGTTTTTT.

This clonotype showed up many times. The V call is TRBV7-2, the J call TRBJ2-5; D remains unclear. CDR3 length: 14 residues. Germline V CDR1 and CDR2: SGHTA, FQGNSA. V was trimmed by 3 bases and J by 2 bases, leaving 10 bases between them. The CDR3 spells CASSLSLKQETQYF. CDR3 bases: TGTGCCAGCAGCTTGTCCCTCAAGCAAGAGACCCAGTACTTC.

At least ten counts were recorded for this clonotype. The rearrangement uses TRBV20-1 and TRBJ2-7, with 8 bases identical to TRBD2. The J segment lost 0 bases and the V segment lost 0 bases, leaving 10 bases of the junction unmatched. This CDR3 is built from 17 residues. CDR1 and CDR2 (germline): DFQATT, SNEGSKA (reference sequence). The DNA for the CDR3 is TGCAGTGCTAGAGACCTCCCGGGACTAGGTAACTCCTACGAGCAGTACTTC. This translates into CSARDLPGLGNSYEQYF.

This clonotype was seen repeatedly, ten times or more. The genes are TRBV7-2 and TRBJ1-6; 7 nucleotides agree with TRBD1. The CDR3 is 15 amino acids. J gave up 9 bases and V 1 base, and 6 bases lay outside the gene matches. Germline V gives CDR1 SGHTA, CDR2 FQGNSA. The CDR3 DNA sequence: TGTGCCAGCAGCTTAGACAGGGGTTCTGGTTCACCCCTCCACTTT. As protein: CASSLDRGSGSPLHF. Full variable domain (outside the CDR3, taken from reference TRBV7-2 and TRBJ1-6): GAGVSQSPSNKVTEKGKDVELRCDPISGHTALYWYRQSLGQGLEFLIYFQGNSAPDKSGLPSDRFSAERTGGSVSTLTIQRTQQEDSAVYLCASSLDRGSGSPLHFGNGTRLTVT.

This clonotype was counted at least ten times. The CDR3 here is CASSLGASGVLSSYNEQFF. In nucleotides, the CDR3 is TGTGCCAGCAGCTTAGGGGCTAGCGGGGTCTTGAGCTCCTACAATGAGCAGTTCTTC. The V gene is TRBV7-6, the J gene TRBJ2-1; 9 nucleotides align to TRBD2. Germline V gene lookup returns CDR1 SGHVS and CDR2 FNYEAQ. This CDR3 has 19 residues. V shed 1 base and J 0 bases; nucleotides not matched to a gene: 10. The full variable domain, in which reference TRBV7-6 and TRBJ2-1 provide the parts outside the CDR3, is GAGVSQSPRYKVTKRGQDVALRCDPISGHVSLYWYRQALGQGPEFLTYFNYEAQQDKSGLPNDRFSAERPEGSISTLTIQRTEQRDSAMYRCASSLGASGVLSSYNEQFFGPGTRLTVL.

This clonotype was detected ten times or more. The gene calls are TRBV5-6 and TRBJ1-1, with a possible D match to TRBD1 (6 bases). Germline lookup yields CDR1 SGHDT and CDR2 YYEEEE. The CDR3 is made up of 16 amino acids. V lost 1 base, J lost 3 bases, and 16 bases lay in between. CDR3 loop: CASSLLQGGVHTEAFF. The CDR3 DNA reads as TGTGCCAGCAGCTTGTTACAGGGAGGTGTACACACTGAAGCTTTCTTT.

This clonotype appeared many times. The rearrangement uses TRBV28 and TRBJ2-2; D unresolved. This CDR3 comprises 13 residues. From germline, CDR1 is MDHEN and CDR2 SYDVKM. V was shortened by 8 bases and J by 0 bases, with 7 bases between the two germline ends. This CDR3 is CASQSANTGELFF. The CDR3 bases are TGTGCCAGCCAGTCGGCGAACACCGGGGAGCTGTTTTTT.

This clonotype was found many times. The chain recombines TRBV6-1 with TRBJ2-3; TRBD1 matches 9 bases. This CDR3 has 15 residues. Germline lookup yields CDR1 MNHNS and CDR2 SASEGT. V dropped 5 bases and J dropped 5; count of bases not matched to a gene: 8. The CDR3 protein is CASSPGTGQGDTQYF. CDR3 coding DNA: TGTGCCAGCAGTCCCGGGACAGGGCAGGGAGATACGCAGTATTTT.

This clonotype was counted many times. The rearrangement links TRBV2 to TRBJ1-1; D perhaps matches TRBD1 (5 bases). The germline CDR1 and CDR2 sequences are SNHLY and FYNNEI. The CDR3 runs 15 residues. The V and J ends lost 5 bases and 1 base respectively, with 14 bases between them. In nucleotides, the CDR3 is TGTGCCAGCAGTAACAGGCCCACGGAGAACACTGAAGCTTTCTTT. Protein sequence: CASSNRPTENTEAFF.

This clonotype has a handful of counts. The CDR3 coding sequence is TGTGCCAGCTCACCGTCTACAGGGGAGGACACTGAAGCTTTCTTT. This codes for CASSPSTGEDTEAFF. The chain has TRBV18 and TRBJ1-1; 7 bases line up with TRBD1. This CDR3 has 15 amino acids. V shed 3 bases, J shed 3 bases, and the junction held 7 bases outside the gene matches. The germline CDR1 and CDR2 sequences are KGHSH and LQKENI. Filled out from reference TRBV18 and TRBJ1-1, the complete variable domain reads NAGVMQNPRHLVRRRGQEARLRCSPMKGHSHVYWYRQLPEEGLKFMVYLQKENIIDESGMPKERFSAEFPKEGPSILRIQQVVRGDSAAYFCASSPSTGEDTEAFFGQGTRLTVV.

This clonotype was counted ten times or more. The chain is built from TRBV5-1 and TRBJ2-3; weak D call: TRBD2 (5 bases). Trimming stripped 6 bases from V and 0 bases from J, with 11 bases between. The germline V gene encodes CDR1 SGHRS and CDR2 YFSETQ. The CDR3 is 14 residues long. CDR3 sequence: CASNIRTSTDTQYF. CDR3 in DNA: TGCGCCAGCAATATCCGGACTAGCACAGATACGCAGTATTTT. The whole variable domain, filled in from reference TRBV5-1 and TRBJ2-3, reads KAGVTQTPRYLIKTRGQQVTLSCSPISGHRSVSWYQQTPGQGLQFLFEYFSETQRNKGNFPGRFSGRQFSNSRSEMNVSTLELGDSALYLCASNIRTSTDTQYFGPGTRLTVL.

This clonotype has at least ten counts. V is TRBV15 and J is TRBJ1-5; D unresolved. The CDR3 totals 19 residues. The V gene's germline CDR1 is LNHNV and CDR2 YYDKDF (reference sequence). V was pared by 2 bases and J by 1 base, with 21 bases between. Here the CDR3 DNA reads TGTGCCACCAGCAGATTCCCCCCCAACTTGGGGAGAAGCAATCAGCCCCAGCATTTT. Translation gives CATSRFPPNLGRSNQPQHF.

This clonotype was recorded many times. V usage is TRBV29-1 and J usage is TRBJ1-1; a weak D match, TRBD1 (5 bases). V gave up 6 bases and J gave up 6 bases, with 14 bases separating them. Germline V gene sequence: CDR1 SQVTM, CDR2 ANQGSEA. The CDR3 loop spans 12 amino acids. The CDR3 reads CSVDSSGPEAFF. As DNA, the CDR3 is TGCAGCGTCGACAGTTCTGGACCTGAAGCTTTCTTT.

The chain links TRBV12-3 or TRBV12-4 to TRBJ2-1; a weak D match, TRBD2 (6 bases). CDR3 size: 17 residues. Deletions cut 4 bases from V and 0 bases from J, with 16 bases between. The CDR3 protein is CASSSNLAASSYNEQFF. CDR3 sequence (DNA): TGTGCCAGCAGTTCCAATTTAGCGGCCAGCTCCTACAATGAGCAGTTCTTC.

This clonotype was detected a few times. This chain joins TRBV13 and TRBJ2-7, with 7 bases that match TRBD1. V lost 3 bases to trimming and J lost 3 bases; unmatched junction nucleotides: 8. The CDR3 covers 15 residues. Germline V lookup: CDR1 PRHDT, CDR2 FYEKMQ (reference sequence). CDR3 residues: CASSFRDRDFYEQYF. For the CDR3, the DNA is TGTGCCAGCAGCTTCCGGGACAGAGATTTCTACGAGCAGTACTTC.

This chain uses TRBV28 with TRBJ2-1; D is ambiguous. The germline V and J ends were trimmed by 4 bases and 15 bases, with 19 bases remaining between them. The germline CDR1 and CDR2 sequences are MDHEN and SYDVKM. This CDR3 contains 13 residues. CDR3 protein: CASSSTFPPDLFF. CDR3 sequence (DNA): TGTGCCAGCAGTTCGACCTTCCCACCAGACCTGTTCTTC.

This clonotype was found many times. The chain links TRBV5-1 to TRBJ2-2, with 11 nucleotides matching TRBD2. The CDR3 sequence is 15 residues long. The germline CDR1 and CDR2 sequences are SGHRS and YFSETQ. The junction had 4 bases not matched to a gene; V was cut back by 5 bases and J by 4 bases. CDR3 region: CASSPGTSGTGELFF. CDR3 DNA sequence: TGCGCCAGCAGTCCCGGGACTAGCGGCACCGGGGAGCTGTTTTTT.

This clonotype was found many times. The chain recombines TRBV4-3 with TRBJ1-1; D ambiguous. The CDR3 sequence is 14 residues long. CDR1 and CDR2 (germline): LGHNA, YSLEER. Between the trimmed V and J ends, which lost 7 bases and 1 base, there was a span of 13 bases. The CDR3 DNA is TGCGCCAGCACGAACCCTACAAAGAACACTGAAGCTTTCTTT. This sequence encodes CASTNPTKNTEAFF.

The sample holds a few counts of this clonotype. The chain carries TRBV18 and TRBJ2-7; D possibly corresponds to TRBD1 (5 bases). CDR3 length equals 14 residues. Between the trimmed V and J ends, which lost 4 bases and 0 bases, there was a span of 10 bases. Germline CDR1 reads KGHSH; CDR2 reads LQKENI. The DNA of the CDR3 is TGTGCCAGCTCACAGGGGATTCTCTCCTACGAGCAGTACTTC. The encoded protein is CASSQGILSYEQYF. The whole variable domain, filled in from reference TRBV18 and TRBJ2-7, reads NAGVMQNPRHLVRRRGQEARLRCSPMKGHSHVYWYRQLPEEGLKFMVYLQKENIIDESGMPKERFSAEFPKEGPSILRIQQVVRGDSAAYFCASSQGILSYEQYFGPGTRLTVT.

This clonotype was counted between two and nine times. The chain recombines TRBV7-9 with TRBJ2-5; D is perhaps TRBD1 (5 bases). Germline V CDR1 and CDR2: SEHNR, FQNEAQ (reference sequence). V was trimmed by 4 bases and J by 4 bases, leaving 13 bases between them. This CDR3 comprises 14 residues. In DNA form, the CDR3 reads TGTGCCAGCAGCTCCGTAGGGGTGGGAGAGACCCAGTACTTC. Protein product: CASSSVGVGETQYF.

This clonotype has more than one count but fewer than ten. The rearrangement uses TRBV5-1 and TRBJ1-1; 7 nucleotides line up with TRBD1. The CDR3 is 14 residues long. J was trimmed by 7 bases and V by 4 bases; bases with no gene match: 10. The germline V gene has CDR1 SGHRS and CDR2 YFSETQ. The CDR3: CASSRQGPPGEAFF. In DNA form, the CDR3 reads TGCGCCAGCAGCCGACAGGGTCCCCCCGGTGAAGCTTTCTTT.

This clonotype showed up many times. The CDR3 nucleotides read TGTGCCAGTAGCCCGGGACTAGCGACGACAGATACGCAGTATTTT. This sequence encodes CASSPGLATTDTQYF. V gene TRBV12-3 or TRBV12-4 combines with J gene TRBJ2-3; 10 bases match TRBD2. The CDR3 loop spans 15 amino acids. The junction had 9 bases not matched to a gene; V was cut back by 9 bases and J by 3 bases.

At least ten counts were recorded for this clonotype. The J gene is TRBJ2-3, the V gene TRBV7-3; 7 bases are a match to TRBD1. The junction had 4 bases not matched to a gene; V was cut back by 5 bases and J by 2 bases. Per the germline V gene, CDR1 is SGHTA and CDR2 is FQGTGA. The CDR3 is 14 amino acids. CDR3 bases: TGTGCCAGCAGCCTAGGACAGGACACAGATACGCAGTATTTT. This codes for CASSLGQDTDTQYF. Together with reference TRBV7-3 and TRBJ2-3, the CDR3 gives the full variable domain: GAGVSQTPSNKVTEKGKYVELRCDPISGHTALYWYRQSLGQGPEFLIYFQGTGAADDSGLPNDRFFAVRPEGSVSTLKIQRTERGDSAVYLCASSLGQDTDTQYFGPGTRLTVL.

This clonotype was seen at least ten times. The chain has TRBV24-1 and TRBJ2-2, with D unclear. The germline V gene has CDR1 KGHDR and CDR2 SFDVKD. The length of the CDR3 is 12 residues. V was trimmed by 5 bases and J by 6 bases, leaving 6 bases between them. CDR3 DNA sequence: TGTGCCACCAGTGTAAACTCCGGGGAGCTGTTTTTT. Amino acid sequence: CATSVNSGELFF.